This T cell receptor beta chain derives from a study of blood T cell repertoires in COVID-19 (dated by TCRdb to about 2020). General notes on the study: Collaborator samples came from the United States, Italy and Spain and covered acute and convalescent phases of COVID-19. The prospective study material was composed of cDNA or gDNA derived from T cells, B-cell-depleted T cells, or PBMCs. The dataset comprised deeply sampled blood TCRbeta repertoires from subjects exposed to, actively infected with, or recovered from COVID-19. The repertoires were released in a freely available public database intended as a resource for research on the immune response to SARS-CoV-2. Samples came from the ongoing ImmuneRACE study (first 160 participants) plus 1,254 subjects from 6 global collaborators. Nearly every sample came with metadata listing a de-identified subject ID, COVID-19 status, age in years and sex. HLA class I and class II types, where available, came from metadata supplied by the sample provider rather than from assay-based typing. Broad study findings and their caveats: Clinical and demographic metadata were provided uncurated, with the amount varying by source and participant.

TCRbeta CDR3 regions were amplified from genomic DNA using the immunoSEQ Assay, a bias-controlled multiplex PCR. The paper's data handling went like this. Within the assay, amplification of reference gene primers was used to estimate how many nucleated cells each sample contained. Sequence reads were collapsed and filtered to measure the absolute abundance of every unique TCRbeta CDR3 rearrangement. Productive Simpson clonality was computed per sample as the square root of Simpson's diversity index over productive rearrangements. In its TCRdb copy, this immuneACCESS table keeps in-frame sequences only and misses some clones. Where compared with another copy, unresolved V genes explain less than half of these, and the others have no known cause. The DNA gave D and trimming, while V, J and clone size come from that table. The sample table lists approximately 250,000 clones, around four fifths of them with a count of one. The ten largest clones add up to around 4.1% of the sample.

Participants in the prospective study were aged about 18 to 95 years, lived in 20 to 25 United States geographic areas, and enrolled through a virtual design. Cohort assignment in the prospective study relied on participant-reported clinical history from a screening survey and a study questionnaire. In the prospective study, mobile phlebotomists collected whole blood, serum and a nasopharyngeal or oropharyngeal swab from each participant. Over a roughly 2-month period, participants in the prospective study had the option of providing additional blood draws and questionnaires. Before DNA extraction, prospective study blood samples were shipped either frozen or at room temperature. A note on this clone: No cognate antigen has been identified for it. The record has no base qualities; no much larger clone is one base away.

V is clipped by 4 bases and J by 8 bases, and the sequence between their germline boundaries is 15 bases long. CDR1 and CDR2 are drawn from the germline V gene: SNHLY, FYNNEI. The CDR3, cysteine through phenylalanine, is 15 amino acids long. CDR3 DNA is the only sequence kept; it has 45 bases, read in frame from the first base. Recombination connected TRBV2 to TRBJ1-6; TRBD1 could be the D gene, as 6 bases match. Sequenced: PBMCs or T cells enriched from blood (not recorded which). The clonotype originates from a man between 25 and 39 years old with acute COVID-19. Here the CDR3 is given as CASSGRAQGDSPLHF. At the DNA level, the sequence is TGTGCCAGCAGTGGCAGGGCACAGGGAGATTCACCCCTCCACTTT.